This TCR beta chain was identified during a study of blood T cell repertoires in COVID-19 (dated by TCRdb to the early 2020s). Turning to the overall study: The collaborator samples originated in the United States, Italy and Spain and spanned the acute and convalescent phases of COVID-19. The prospective study material was composed of cDNA or gDNA derived from T cells, B-cell-depleted T cells, or PBMCs. Deeply sampled blood TCRbeta repertoires from subjects exposed to, actively infected with, or recovered from COVID-19 were included in the dataset. The repertoires were released in a freely available public database meant as a resource for research on the immune response to SARS-CoV-2. The samples were drawn from two sources: the first 160 participants of the ongoing ImmuneRACE study, and 1,200 or so subjects contributed by 6 global collaborators. A de-identified subject ID, COVID-19 status, age in years and sex were almost always included in the sample metadata. Where available, HLA class I and class II types were taken from metadata supplied by the sample provider and were not determined by assay-based typing.

Of note for this clone: What this receptor recognizes is not known. Base qualities are not at hand, and no much larger clone is one base apart.

General findings and caveats noted by the study authors: The amount of clinical and demographic metadata varied by source and participant and was provided uncurated.

A second Seattle source provided samples from volunteer blood donors who had recovered from COVID-19. Whole blood was collected in K2EDTA tubes by collaborating institutions according to the institutions' own protocols. For TCRbeta analysis, collaborator samples were shipped as frozen whole blood, as isolated PBMCs, or as DNA extracted from either sample type. The immunoSEQ Assay, a bias-controlled multiplex PCR, was used to amplify TCRbeta CDR3 regions from genomic DNA. In the paper's pipeline: Within the assay, amplification of reference gene primers was used to estimate how many nucleated cells each sample contained. Sequence reads were collapsed and filtered to measure the absolute abundance of every unique TCRbeta CDR3 rearrangement. For each sample, productive Simpson clonality was calculated by taking the square root of Simpson's diversity index across productive rearrangements. Not all clones reach the TCRdb copy of this immuneACCESS table, which keeps in-frame sequences only. Checked studies attribute under half of the gap to unresolved V genes and leave the rest unexplained. That table gives V, J and clone size, and the DNA gave D and trimming. Here the sample has roughly 350,000 clones; about 90% occur a single time. More than 3% of the sample is taken by the ten largest.

Trimmed from V: 7 bases; trimmed from J: 0 bases; junction bases lacking a gene match: 5. The CDR3 covers 16 residues, taking in both the cysteine and the phenylalanine. Only the CDR3 DNA is retained, 48 bases long and in frame from the first base. According to the germline V gene, CDR1 reads SNHLY and CDR2 reads FYNNEI. The source is a woman between 18 and 29 years old who had recovered from COVID-19. The receptor chain draws on TRBV2 and TRBJ2-3; a stretch of 12 junction bases matches TRBD2. Sequenced: peripheral blood. The nucleotide sequence reads TGTGCCAGCAACGGACTAGCGGGGATTAGCACAGATACGCAGTATTTT. Translated, this is CASNGLAGISTDTQYF. Extended through the reference TRBV2 and TRBJ2-3 proteins, this CDR3 yields the full variable domain: EPEVTQTPSHQVTQMGQEVILRCVPISNHLYFYWYRQILGQKVEFLVSFYNNEISEKSEIFDDQFSVERPDGSNFTLKIRSTKLEDSAMYFCASNGLAGISTDTQYFGPGTRLTVL.